This T cell receptor (beta chain) was sequenced in a study of OX40 agonist ivuxolimab in advanced cancers. For the study at large: Patients were dosed intravenously with ivuxolimab at 0.01 to 10 mg/kg every 2 weeks. Study-level results: Blood T cells, both CD4+ and CD8+, expanded clonally by week 6 at 0.1 to 3.0 mg/kg. Compared with others, partial responders at 0.1-3.0 mg/kg displayed clonal expansion among the lowest.

V was clipped by 5 bases and J by 0 bases, with 14 bases between them. The germline V gene has CDR1 MNHEY and CDR2 SVGAGI. The CDR3 consists of 15 residues. TCRdb's copy holds only in-frame clones and misses some; the assay was immunoSEQ multiplex PCR. Found here are some 68,000 clones, around 87% of them singletons; the top ten hold less than 1.1%. Turning to this clone: The antigen remains undetermined.

This chain links TRBV6-5 with TRBJ2-7; D unresolved. This TCR derives from an adult with an advanced solid tumor such as melanoma, head and neck, liver or kidney cancer. Sequenced material: CD4+ or CD8+ T cells sorted from blood, taken in a trial of the OX40 agonist ivuxolimab. The CDR3, as DNA: TGTGCCAGCAGTCTTAGACGCAGGAGCTCCTACGAGCAGTACTTC. Residues: CASSLRRRSSYEQYF.